The source of this TCR beta chain is a study of regulatory T cells in long-lasting Graves disease. Whole-study findings and limits: Relative to newly diagnosed Graves' patients, persistent ones had lower TCR diversity.

Construction of TCR beta libraries relied on iRepertoire HTBI primers and on Arm-PCR targeting CDR3 regions. TCRdb ran MiXCR on the multiplex PCR reads and lists one entry per CDR3 protein. The sample yields a few hundred thousand distinct CDR3 sequences, approximately 10% seen once. This clonotype was seen at least ten times. Its specificity is unknown. The time point denotes: newly diagnosed GD, antithyroid drugs for less than 3 months. Scientists built the TCR library using RNA that was extracted from PBMCs. A further study also used this sample, focusing on T cells in Graves' hyperthyroidism and ophthalmopathy. Per that paper: Exclusions: uncontrolled infection, other autoimmune disease, pregnancy, lactation. During a first-round RT-PCR of the TCR CDR3, the HTBI primer set was used. Most thyroid clonotypes that were expanded above 0.001 also turned up in blood.

The clonotype originates from a woman aged 18-35 years with Graves disease. Sequences were derived from peripheral blood mononuclear cells (PBMCs), sampled at new diagnosis, from a patient treated with antithyroid drugs.

The DNA for the CDR3 is TGTGCCAGCAGCTCCACAGGGGTGAAAGCTTTCTTT. Amino acids: CASSSTGVKAFF. The chain employs TRBV11-2 and TRBJ1-1; 7 nucleotides agree with TRBD1. Trimming cost V 4 bases and J 9 bases; bases outside gene matches: 5. The CDR3 has 12 amino acids. Germline CDR1 is SGHAT and CDR2 is FQNNGV.